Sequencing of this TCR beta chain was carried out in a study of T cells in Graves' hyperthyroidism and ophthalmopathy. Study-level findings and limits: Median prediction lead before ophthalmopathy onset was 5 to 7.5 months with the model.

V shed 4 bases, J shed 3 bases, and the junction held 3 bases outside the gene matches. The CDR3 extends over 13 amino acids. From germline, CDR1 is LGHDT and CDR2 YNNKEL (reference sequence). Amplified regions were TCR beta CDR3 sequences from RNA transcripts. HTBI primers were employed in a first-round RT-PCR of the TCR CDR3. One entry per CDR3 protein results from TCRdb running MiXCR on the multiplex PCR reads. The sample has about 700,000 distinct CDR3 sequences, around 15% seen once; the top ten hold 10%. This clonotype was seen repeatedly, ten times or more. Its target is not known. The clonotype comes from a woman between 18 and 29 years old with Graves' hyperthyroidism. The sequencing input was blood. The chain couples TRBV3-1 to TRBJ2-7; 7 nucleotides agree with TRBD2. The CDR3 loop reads CASSRGGYYEQYF. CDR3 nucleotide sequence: TGTGCCAGCAGCCGGGGGGGGTACTACGAGCAGTACTTC.